These 5 T cell receptor beta chains originate from one sample sequenced in a study of T-cell memory formation after mild COVID-19. One entry per CDR3 protein, called by TCRdb with MiXCR from the 5' RACE reads. This table holds roughly 560,000 distinct CDR3 sequences, 20% found once. The sequencing input was PBMCs or a T cell subset sorted from them (not recorded which). These receptors were taken from an adult woman who had mild COVID-19 (a few samples of this study predate the infection). Cell type and time point are not known.

A few counts support this clonotype. The chain joins TRBV2 to TRBJ2-7; D may be TRBD1 or TRBD2 (5 bases each). This CDR3 spans 16 amino acids. Trimming took off 2 bases at V and 4 bases at J, with 18 bases between the two ends. CDR1 and CDR2 (germline): SNHLY, FYNNEI. The CDR3 region is CASSEPPGAAGYEQYF. The CDR3 DNA reads as TGTGCCAGCAGTGAACCGCCCGGGGCCGCAGGGTACGAGCAGTACTTC.

This clonotype was seen a handful of times. The chain couples TRBV6-1 to TRBJ2-1; D may be TRBD1 or TRBD2 (5 bases each). The CDR3 has 14 residues. The germline V and J ends were trimmed by 2 bases and 4 bases, with 9 bases remaining between them. In germline, CDR1 is MNHNS, CDR2 SASEGT. The CDR3 reads CASSELGRYNEQFF. In DNA form, the CDR3 reads TGTGCCAGCAGTGAATTGGGACGGTACAATGAGCAGTTCTTC.

Points on this clonotype: A much larger clone differs from this one at a single base, so this may be a read error. The chain links TRBV24-1 to TRBJ2-5, with D perhaps matching TRBD1 or TRBD2 (5 bases each). Germline loops: CDR1 KGHDR, CDR2 SFDVKD. The CDR3 totals 13 residues. Trimming removed 7 bases at V and 2 bases at J, with 10 bases between. The CDR3: CATSGTAQETQYF. CDR3 DNA: TGTGCCACCAGCGGGACGGCACAAGAGACCCAGTACTTC.

This sequence joins TRBV5-1 and TRBJ2-1; D remains unclear. The CDR3 is 12 amino acids. Germline V gene data show CDR1 as SGHRS and CDR2 as YFSETQ. V was trimmed by 5 bases and J by 0 bases, leaving 3 bases between them. In nucleotides, the CDR3 is TGCGCCAGCAGAGACTCCTACAATGAGCAGTTCTTC. Its protein is CASRDSYNEQFF.

This clonotype was counted a few times. The chain is built from TRBV11-2 and TRBJ2-1, with D tentatively TRBD2 (6 bases). The length of the CDR3 is 15 residues. Per germline, CDR1 SGHAT and CDR2 FQNNGV. Trimming pared 1 base from V and 2 bases from J, leaving 9 bases between. CDR3: CASSLGRVAYNEQFF. As DNA, the CDR3 is TGTGCCAGCAGCTTAGGGAGGGTGGCCTACAATGAGCAGTTCTTC.